This T cell receptor beta chain was sequenced for a study of early T cells in non-severe SARS-CoV-2 infection. Study information: Sequencing of bulk RNA from unsorted whole blood was done, without chain pairing.

General observations from the study: VDJdb matching skewed toward anti-spike CD8 responses, missing private and CD4 specificities.

As regards this clonotype: Its antigen is undetermined.

Unique molecular identifier tags were affixed to discrete cDNA molecules. MiXCR, run by TCRdb on the 5' RACE reads, gives a single entry per CDR3 protein. The sample lists some 62,000 distinct CDR3 sequences, approximately 9.2% occurring once. Sample: whole blood, taken at baseline. The origin of this receptor is an adult who was a healthcare worker with PCR-confirmed SARS-CoV-2 infection or an uninfected control (not recorded which).

The CDR3 DNA follows: TGTGCCAGCAGCCCCGCCACTAGCGGGAGTATCCCCAATGAGCAGTTCTTC. Its protein product is CASSPATSGSIPNEQFF. J is TRBJ2-1 and V is TRBV7-6; 11 bases align to TRBD2. CDR3 length equals 17 residues. After removal of 5 bases from V and 6 bases from J, the junction contained 12 bases not matched to a gene. Germline V CDR1 and CDR2: SGHVS, FNYEAQ.